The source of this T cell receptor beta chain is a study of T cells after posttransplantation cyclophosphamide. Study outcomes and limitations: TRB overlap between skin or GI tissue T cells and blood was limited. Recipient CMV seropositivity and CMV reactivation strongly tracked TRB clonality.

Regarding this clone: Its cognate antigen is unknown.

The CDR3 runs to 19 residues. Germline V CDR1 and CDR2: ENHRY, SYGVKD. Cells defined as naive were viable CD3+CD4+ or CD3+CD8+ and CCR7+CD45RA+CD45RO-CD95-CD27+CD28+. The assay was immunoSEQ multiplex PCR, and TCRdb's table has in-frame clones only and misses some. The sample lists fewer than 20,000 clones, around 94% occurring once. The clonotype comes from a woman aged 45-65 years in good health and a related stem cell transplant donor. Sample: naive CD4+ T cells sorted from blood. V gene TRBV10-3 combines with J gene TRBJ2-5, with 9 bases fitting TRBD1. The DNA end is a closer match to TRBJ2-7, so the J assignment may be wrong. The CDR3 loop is CAIGGNDRGSNPYSYEQYF. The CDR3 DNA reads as TGTGCCATCGGGGGAAACGACAGGGGGTCTAACCCCTACTCCTACGAGCAGTACTTC.